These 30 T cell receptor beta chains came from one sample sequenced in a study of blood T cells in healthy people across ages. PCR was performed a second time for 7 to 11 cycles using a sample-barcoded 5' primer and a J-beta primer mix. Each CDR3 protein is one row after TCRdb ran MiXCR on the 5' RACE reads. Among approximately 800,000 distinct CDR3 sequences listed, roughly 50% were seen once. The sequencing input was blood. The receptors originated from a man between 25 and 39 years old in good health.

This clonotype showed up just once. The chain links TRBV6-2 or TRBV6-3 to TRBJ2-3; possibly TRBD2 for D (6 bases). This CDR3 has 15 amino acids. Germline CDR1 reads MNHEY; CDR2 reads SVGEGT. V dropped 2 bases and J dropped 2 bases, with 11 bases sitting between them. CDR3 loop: CASSYGGWDTDTQYF. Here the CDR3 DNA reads TGTGCCAGCAGTTACGGAGGGTGGGACACAGATACGCAGTATTTT.

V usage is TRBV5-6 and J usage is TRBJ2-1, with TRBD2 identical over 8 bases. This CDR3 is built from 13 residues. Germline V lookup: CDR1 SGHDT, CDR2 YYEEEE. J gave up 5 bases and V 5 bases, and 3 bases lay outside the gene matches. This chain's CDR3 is CASRLAEDNEQFF. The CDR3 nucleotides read TGTGCCAGCAGACTAGCGGAGGACAATGAGCAGTTCTTC.

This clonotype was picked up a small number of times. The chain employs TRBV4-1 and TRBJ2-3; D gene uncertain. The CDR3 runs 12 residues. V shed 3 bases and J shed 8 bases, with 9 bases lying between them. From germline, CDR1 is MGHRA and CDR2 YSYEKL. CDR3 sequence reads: CASSQPYSTQYF. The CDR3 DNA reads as TGCGCCAGCAGCCAGCCCTACTCTACGCAGTATTTT.

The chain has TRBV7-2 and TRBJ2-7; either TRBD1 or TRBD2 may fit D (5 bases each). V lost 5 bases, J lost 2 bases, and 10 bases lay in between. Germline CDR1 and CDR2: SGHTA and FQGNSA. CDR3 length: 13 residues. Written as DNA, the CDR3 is TGTGCCAGCAGCCCCTTGGGACCCTACGAGCAGTACTTC. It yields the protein CASSPLGPYEQYF.

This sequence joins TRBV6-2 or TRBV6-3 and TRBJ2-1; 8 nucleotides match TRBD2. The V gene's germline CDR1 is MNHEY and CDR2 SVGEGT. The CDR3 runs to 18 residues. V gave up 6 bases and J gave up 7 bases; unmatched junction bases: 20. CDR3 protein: CASSPQRWLAGGGNEQFF. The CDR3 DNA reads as TGTGCCAGCAGCCCTCAGAGGTGGCTAGCGGGTGGGGGGAATGAGCAGTTCTTC.

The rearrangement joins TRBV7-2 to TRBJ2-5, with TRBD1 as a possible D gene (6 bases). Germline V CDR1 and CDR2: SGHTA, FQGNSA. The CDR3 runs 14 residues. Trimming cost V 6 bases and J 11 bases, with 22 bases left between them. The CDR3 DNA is TGTGCCAGCAGTCTTGGGACAACGACCAGAGAGCAGTACTTC. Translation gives CASSLGTTTREQYF.

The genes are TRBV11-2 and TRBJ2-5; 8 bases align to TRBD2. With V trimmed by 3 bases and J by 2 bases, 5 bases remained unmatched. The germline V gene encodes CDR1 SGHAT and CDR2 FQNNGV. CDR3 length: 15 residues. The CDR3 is CASSFTRGRQETQYF. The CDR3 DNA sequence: TGTGCCAGCAGCTTCACTCGCGGGAGGCAAGAGACCCAGTACTTC.

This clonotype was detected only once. Here the CDR3 reads CASSQSWGRETQYF. CDR3 DNA: TGTGCCAGCTCGCAGTCGTGGGGCCGAGAGACCCAGTACTTC. The rearrangement uses TRBV18 and TRBJ2-5, with D perhaps TRBD1 (5 bases). The CDR3 has 14 residues. Per germline, CDR1 KGHSH and CDR2 LQKENI. Trimming stripped 6 bases from V and 4 bases from J, with 15 bases between.

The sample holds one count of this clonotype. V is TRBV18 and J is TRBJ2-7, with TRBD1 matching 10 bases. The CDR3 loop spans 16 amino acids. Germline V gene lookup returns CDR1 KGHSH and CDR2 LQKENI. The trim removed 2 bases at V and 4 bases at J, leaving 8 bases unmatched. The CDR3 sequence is CASSPKVTGGGYEQYF. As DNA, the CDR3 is TGTGCCAGCTCACCAAAAGTGACAGGGGGCGGTTACGAGCAGTACTTC.

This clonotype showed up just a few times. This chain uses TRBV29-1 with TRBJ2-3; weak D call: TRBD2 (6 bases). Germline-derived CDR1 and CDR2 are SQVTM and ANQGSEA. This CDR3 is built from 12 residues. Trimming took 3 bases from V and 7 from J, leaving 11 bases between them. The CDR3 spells CSVDSGDNTQYF. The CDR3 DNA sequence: TGCAGCGTTGATTCGGGAGACAATACGCAGTATTTT.

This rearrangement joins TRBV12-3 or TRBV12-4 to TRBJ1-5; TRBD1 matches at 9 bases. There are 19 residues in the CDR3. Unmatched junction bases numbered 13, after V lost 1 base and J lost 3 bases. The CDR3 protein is CASSLVLGARDRDNQPQHF. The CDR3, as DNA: TGTGCCAGCAGTTTAGTGTTGGGGGCTCGGGACAGGGACAATCAGCCCCAGCATTTT.

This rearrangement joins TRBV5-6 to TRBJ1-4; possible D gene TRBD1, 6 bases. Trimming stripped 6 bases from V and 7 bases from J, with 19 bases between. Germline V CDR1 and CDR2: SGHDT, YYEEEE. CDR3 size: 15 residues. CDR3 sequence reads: CASTAGAGTTEKLFF. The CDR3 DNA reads TGTGCCAGCACCGCGGGGGCAGGGACGACTGAAAAACTGTTTTTT.

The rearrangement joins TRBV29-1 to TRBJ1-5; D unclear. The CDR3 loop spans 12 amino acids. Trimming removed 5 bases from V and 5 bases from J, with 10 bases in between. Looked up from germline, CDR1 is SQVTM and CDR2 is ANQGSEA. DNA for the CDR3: TGCAGCGTTTCCGGAGTGGATCAGCCCCAGCATTTT. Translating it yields CSVSGVDQPQHF.

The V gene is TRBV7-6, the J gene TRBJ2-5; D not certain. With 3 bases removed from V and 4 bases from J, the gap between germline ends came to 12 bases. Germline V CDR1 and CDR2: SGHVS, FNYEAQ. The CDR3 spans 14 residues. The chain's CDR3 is CASSLGSYRETQYF. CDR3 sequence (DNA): TGTGCCAGCAGCTTGGGGTCCTATAGAGAGACCCAGTACTTC.

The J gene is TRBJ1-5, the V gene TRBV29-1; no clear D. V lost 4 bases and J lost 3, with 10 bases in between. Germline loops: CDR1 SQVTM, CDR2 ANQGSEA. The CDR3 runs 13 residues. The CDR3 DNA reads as TGCAGCGTTGGCAACACCTACAATCAGCCCCAGCATTTT. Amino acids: CSVGNTYNQPQHF. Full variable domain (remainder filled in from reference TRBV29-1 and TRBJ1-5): SAVISQKPSRDICQRGTSLTIQCQVDSQVTMMFWYRQQPGQSLTLIATANQGSEATYESGFVIDKFPISRPNLTFSTLTVSNMSPEDSSIYLCSVGNTYNQPQHFGDGTRLSIL.

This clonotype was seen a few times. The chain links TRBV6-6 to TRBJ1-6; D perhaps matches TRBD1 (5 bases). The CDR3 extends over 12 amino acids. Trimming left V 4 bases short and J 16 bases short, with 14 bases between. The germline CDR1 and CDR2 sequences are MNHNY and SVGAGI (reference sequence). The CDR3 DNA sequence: TGTGCCAGCAGTTGGGCTTTAGAGGGGCTCCACTTT. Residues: CASSWALEGLHF.

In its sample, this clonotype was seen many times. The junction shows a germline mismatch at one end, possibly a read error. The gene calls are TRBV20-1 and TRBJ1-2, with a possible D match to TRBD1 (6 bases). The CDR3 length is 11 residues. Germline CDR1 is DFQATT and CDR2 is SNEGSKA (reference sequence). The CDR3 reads CSAGEQGGYTF. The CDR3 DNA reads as TGCAGTGCTGGAGAACAGGGTGGCTACACCTTC.

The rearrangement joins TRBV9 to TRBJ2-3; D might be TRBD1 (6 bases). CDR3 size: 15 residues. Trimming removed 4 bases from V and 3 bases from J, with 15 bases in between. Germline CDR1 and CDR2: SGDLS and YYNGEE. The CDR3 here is CASSPFRDKTDTQYF. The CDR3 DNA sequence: TGTGCCAGCAGCCCGTTCCGGGACAAAACAGATACGCAGTATTTT. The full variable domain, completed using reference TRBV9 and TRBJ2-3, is DSGVTQTPKHLITATGQRVTLRCSPRSGDLSVYWYQQSLDQGLQFLIQYYNGEERAKGNILERFSAQQFPDLHSELNLSSLELGDSALYFCASSPFRDKTDTQYFGPGTRLTVL.

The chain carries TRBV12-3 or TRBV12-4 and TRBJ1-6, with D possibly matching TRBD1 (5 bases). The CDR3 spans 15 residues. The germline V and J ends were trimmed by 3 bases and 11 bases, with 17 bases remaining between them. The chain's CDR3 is CASSFGGTRGAPLHF. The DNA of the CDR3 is TGTGCCAGCAGTTTCGGGGGAACGCGGGGTGCACCCCTCCACTTT.

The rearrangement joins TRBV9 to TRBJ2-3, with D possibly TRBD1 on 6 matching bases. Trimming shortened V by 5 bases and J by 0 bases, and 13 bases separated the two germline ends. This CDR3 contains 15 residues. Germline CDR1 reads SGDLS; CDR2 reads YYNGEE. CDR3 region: CASRATGSSTDTQYF. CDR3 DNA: TGTGCCAGCAGGGCGACAGGATCTAGCACAGATACGCAGTATTTT.

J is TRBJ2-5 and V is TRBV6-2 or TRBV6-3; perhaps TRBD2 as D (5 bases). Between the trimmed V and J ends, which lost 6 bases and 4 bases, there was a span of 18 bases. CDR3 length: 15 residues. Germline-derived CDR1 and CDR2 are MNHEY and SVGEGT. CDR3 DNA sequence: TGTGCCAGCAGATACCATAGTGGGAGTTCAGAGACCCAGTACTTC. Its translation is CASRYHSGSSETQYF.

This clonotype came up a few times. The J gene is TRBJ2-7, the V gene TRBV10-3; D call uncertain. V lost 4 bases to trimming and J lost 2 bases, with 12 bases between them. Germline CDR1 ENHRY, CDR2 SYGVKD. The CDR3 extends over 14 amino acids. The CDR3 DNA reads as TGTGCCATCAGTGTGGGTAGAGAGACCTACGAGCAGTACTTC. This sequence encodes CAISVGRETYEQYF.

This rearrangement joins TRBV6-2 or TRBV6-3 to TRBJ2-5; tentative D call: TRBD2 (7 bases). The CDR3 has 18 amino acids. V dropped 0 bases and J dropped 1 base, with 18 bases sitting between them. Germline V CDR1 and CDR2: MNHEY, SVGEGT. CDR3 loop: CASSYSIIGGLVQETQYF. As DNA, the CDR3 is TGTGCCAGCAGTTACTCGATTATCGGGGGGCTCGTCCAAGAGACCCAGTACTTC.

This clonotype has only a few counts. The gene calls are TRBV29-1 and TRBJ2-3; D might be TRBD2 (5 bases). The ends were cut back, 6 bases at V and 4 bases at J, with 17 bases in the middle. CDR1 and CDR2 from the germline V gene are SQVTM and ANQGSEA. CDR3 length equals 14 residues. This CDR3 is CSVPVEVRADTQYF. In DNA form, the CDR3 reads TGCAGCGTCCCGGTGGAGGTCCGAGCAGATACGCAGTATTTT.

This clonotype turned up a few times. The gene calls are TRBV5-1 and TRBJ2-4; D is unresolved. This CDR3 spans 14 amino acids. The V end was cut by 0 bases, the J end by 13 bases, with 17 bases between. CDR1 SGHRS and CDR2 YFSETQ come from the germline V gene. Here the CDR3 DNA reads TGCGCCAGCAGCTTGGACTCAGGAGCCGGAACCCAGTACTTC. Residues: CASSLDSGAGTQYF.

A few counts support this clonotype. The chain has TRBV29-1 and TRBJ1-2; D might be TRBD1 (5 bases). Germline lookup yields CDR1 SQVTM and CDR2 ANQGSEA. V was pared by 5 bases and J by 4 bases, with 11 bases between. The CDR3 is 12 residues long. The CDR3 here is CSVPGTFYGYTF. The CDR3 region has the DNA TGCAGCGTTCCAGGGACTTTCTATGGCTACACCTTC.

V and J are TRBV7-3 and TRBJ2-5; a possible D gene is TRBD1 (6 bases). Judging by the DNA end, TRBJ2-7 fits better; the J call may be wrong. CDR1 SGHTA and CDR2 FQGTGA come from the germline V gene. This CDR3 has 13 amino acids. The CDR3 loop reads CASSRDKNYEQYF. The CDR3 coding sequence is TGTGCCAGCAGCCGGGACAAGAACTACGAGCAGTACTTC.

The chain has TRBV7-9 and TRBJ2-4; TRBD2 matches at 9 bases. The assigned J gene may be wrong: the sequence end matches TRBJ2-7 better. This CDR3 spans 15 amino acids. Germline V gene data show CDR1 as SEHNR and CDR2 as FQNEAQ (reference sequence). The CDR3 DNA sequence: TGTGCCAGCAGCTTAATTGGTAGCGGGAGCTACGAGCAGTACTTC. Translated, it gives CASSLIGSGSYEQYF.

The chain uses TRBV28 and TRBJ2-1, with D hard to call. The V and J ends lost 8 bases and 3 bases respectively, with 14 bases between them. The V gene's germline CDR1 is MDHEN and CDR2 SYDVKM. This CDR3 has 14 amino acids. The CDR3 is CASGSAFIYNEQFF. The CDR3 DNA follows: TGTGCCAGCGGGTCTGCCTTTATCTACAATGAGCAGTTCTTC.

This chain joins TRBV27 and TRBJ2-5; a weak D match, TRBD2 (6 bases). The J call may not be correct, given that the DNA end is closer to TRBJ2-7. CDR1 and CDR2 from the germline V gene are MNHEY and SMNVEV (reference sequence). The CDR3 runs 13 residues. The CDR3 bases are TGTGCCAGCAGTTTAGAGGGACTTTCCGAGCAGTACTTC. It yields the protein CASSLEGLSEQYF.